This is a list of T cell receptor beta chains from one sample in a study of beta chain features in type 1 diabetes. TCRdb's copy holds only in-frame clones and misses some; the assay was immunoSEQ multiplex PCR. The sample lists approximately 200,000 clones, over 8.5% occurring once. Specimen: naive CD4+ T cells from blood. The receptor set was obtained from a woman aged 18-35 years in good health. Each CDR3 is given with its conserved first and last residue. The D gene is left open where the match is weak. Only part of the rows carry a size: once, few, many, or a class if the clone is expanded.

v_gene: TRBV30; j_gene: TRBJ1-3; abundance: few; d_gene: NA; CDR3nt: TGTGCCTGGAGTGTAATGGTCCGAGCTGGAAACACCATATATTTT; CDR3aa: CAWSVMVRAGNTIYF
v_gene: TRBV7-9; j_gene: TRBJ1-1; abundance: NA; d_gene: NA; CDR3nt: TGTGCCAGCAGCCATAAGGGCGGGGATCAGAACACTGAAGCTTTCTTT; CDR3aa: CASSHKGGDQNTEAFF
v_gene: TRBV4-1; j_gene: TRBJ1-5; abundance: NA; d_gene: NA; CDR3nt: TGCGCCAGCAGCCAGCAGGACAATCAGCCCCAGCATTTT; CDR3aa: CASSQQDNQPQHF
v_gene: TRBV7-2; j_gene: TRBJ2-7; abundance: NA; d_gene: TRBD2; CDR3nt: TGTGCCAGCAGCTTAATCGGGACTAGCGCTACCTACGAGCAGTACTTC; CDR3aa: CASSLIGTSATYEQYF
v_gene: TRBV5-1; j_gene: TRBJ1-1; abundance: few; d_gene: NA; CDR3nt: TGCGCCAGCAGCCCAGGCCAGAGCACTGAAGCTTTCTTT; CDR3aa: CASSPGQSTEAFF
v_gene: TRBV9; j_gene: TRBJ2-5; abundance: few; d_gene: NA; CDR3nt: TGTGCCAGCAGCCTCCGGGGCGGGAAAGAGACCCAGTACTTC; CDR3aa: CASSLRGGKETQYF
v_gene: TRBV29-1; j_gene: TRBJ2-2; abundance: NA; d_gene: TRBD1; CDR3nt: TGCAGCGCCGGGACAGGGGGTCCCGGGGAGCTGTTTTTT; CDR3aa: CSAGTGGPGELFF
v_gene: TRBV5-1; j_gene: TRBJ2-3; abundance: NA; d_gene: TRBD2; CDR3nt: TGCGCCAGCACCCCCGGGACTAGCGGATATACTAGCACAGATACGCAGTATTTT; CDR3aa: CASTPGTSGYTSTDTQYF
v_gene: TRBV5-6; j_gene: TRBJ1-1; abundance: few; d_gene: NA; CDR3nt: TGTGCCAGCAGCTGGCGACAGACGAACACTGAAGCTTTCTTT; CDR3aa: CASSWRQTNTEAFF
v_gene: TRBV11-2; j_gene: TRBJ1-1; abundance: few; d_gene: TRBD1; CDR3nt: TGTGCCAGCAGCTCGACAGGGGGCTCTGAAGCTTTCTTT; CDR3aa: CASSSTGGSEAFF